Below, 6 T cell receptor beta chains from the same sample are listed, as sequenced in a study of shared clonotypes between healthy human individuals. Sequenced by immunoSEQ multiplex PCR; TCRdb stores in-frame clones only, minus some. Of 2 million to 2.5 million clones in the sample, more than 90% were seen once. The sequencing input was naive CD4+ T cells sorted from blood. Subset in this sample: CD45RA+ positively selected. The receptors were gathered from a man between 18 and 35 years old in good health.

The chain links TRBV7-2 to TRBJ1-1; 9 positions match TRBD1. The CDR3 length is 15 residues. The germline V gene encodes CDR1 SGHTA and CDR2 FQGNSA. With V trimmed by 2 bases and J by 5 bases, 6 bases remained unmatched. CDR3 loop: CASSLHRGRGTEAFF. The CDR3 region has the DNA TGTGCCAGCAGCTTACACAGGGGGCGCGGAACTGAAGCTTTCTTT.

The V call is TRBV7-6, the J call TRBJ2-7, with TRBD2 identical over 10 bases. J was trimmed by 2 bases and V by 4 bases; bases with no gene match: 5. The CDR3 is made up of 15 amino acids. The germline CDR1 and CDR2 sequences are SGHVS and FNYEAQ. The chain's CDR3 is CASSSGTSATYEQYF. The CDR3 DNA is TGTGCCAGCAGCTCCGGGACTAGCGCTACCTACGAGCAGTACTTC.

Here the CDR3 DNA reads TGTGCAAGTCGCCCACGGACTAGCGGGAGATCCGGGGAGCTGTTTTTT. Amino acid sequence: CASRPRTSGRSGELFF. V usage is TRBV12-2 and J usage is TRBJ2-2; the DNA was not compared with TRBD2, the D call given in the table. TRBV12-2 is deemed a pseudogene. The CDR3 runs to 16 residues.

J is TRBJ1-1 and V is TRBV7-2, with unresolved D. Deletions cut 3 bases from V and 0 bases from J, with 11 bases between. Germline V gene lookup returns CDR1 SGHTA and CDR2 FQGNSA. The CDR3 consists of 15 residues. The CDR3 DNA reads TGTGCCAGCAGCTTGGTGGACCTTCTGAACACTGAAGCTTTCTTT. Amino acid sequence: CASSLVDLLNTEAFF.

The rearrangement uses TRBV6-6 and TRBJ1-5; the match to TRBD1 covers 10 bases. This CDR3 is 14 amino acids long. Trimming removed 10 bases from V and 5 bases from J; junction bases left unmatched: 8. The germline V gene encodes CDR1 MNHNY and CDR2 SVGAGI (reference sequence). The CDR3 nucleotides read TGTGCCACCCAGACAGGGGGCACGGATCAGCCCCAGCATTTT. Residues: CATQTGGTDQPQHF.

This clone was observed a handful of times. The sample carries other DNA sequences with the same CDR3. The genes are TRBV7-9 and TRBJ2-5, with no clear D. V was cut by 3 bases and J by 2 bases, with 1 base left in between. Germline loops: CDR1 SEHNR, CDR2 FQNEAQ (reference sequence). This CDR3 is built from 11 residues. CDR3 amino acids: CASSFQETQYF. Here the CDR3 DNA reads TGTGCCAGCAGCTTTCAAGAGACCCAGTACTTC.